The clone carrying this TCR beta chain was seen a single time. The CDR3 is 13 residues long. The V gene lost 5 bases and the J gene lost 6 bases, with 11 bases spanning the gap. Per germline, CDR1 SGHAT and CDR2 FQNNGV. The source of the sample is a study of T cells in localized non-small cell lung cancer. The repertoire was sequenced with immunoSEQ multiplex PCR; TCRdb's copy has only in-frame clones and lacks some. The sample includes 30,000 to 35,000 clones, 88% of them seen just once. V usage is TRBV11-2 and J usage is TRBJ1-3; D ambiguous. The sequencing here drew on peripheral blood, taken before any cancer treatment. The clonotype was recovered from a woman between 35 and 70 years old with stage I lung adenocarcinoma. DNA of the CDR3: TGTGCCAGCAGCCCCGGGTCTCAAAACACCATATATTTT. Protein product: CASSPGSQNTIYF.